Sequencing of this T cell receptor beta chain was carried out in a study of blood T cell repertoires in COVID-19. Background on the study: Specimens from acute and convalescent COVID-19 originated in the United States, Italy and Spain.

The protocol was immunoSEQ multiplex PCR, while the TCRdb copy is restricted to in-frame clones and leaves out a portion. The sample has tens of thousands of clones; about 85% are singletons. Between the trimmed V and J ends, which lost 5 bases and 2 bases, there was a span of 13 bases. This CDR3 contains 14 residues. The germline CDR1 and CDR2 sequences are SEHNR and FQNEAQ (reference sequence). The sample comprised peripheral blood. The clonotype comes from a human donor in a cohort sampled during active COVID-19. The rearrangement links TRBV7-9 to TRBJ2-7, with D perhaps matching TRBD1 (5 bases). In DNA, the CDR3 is TGTGCCAGCAGCGGCCGACAGCACGCCTACGAGCAGTACTTC. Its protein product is CASSGRQHAYEQYF.